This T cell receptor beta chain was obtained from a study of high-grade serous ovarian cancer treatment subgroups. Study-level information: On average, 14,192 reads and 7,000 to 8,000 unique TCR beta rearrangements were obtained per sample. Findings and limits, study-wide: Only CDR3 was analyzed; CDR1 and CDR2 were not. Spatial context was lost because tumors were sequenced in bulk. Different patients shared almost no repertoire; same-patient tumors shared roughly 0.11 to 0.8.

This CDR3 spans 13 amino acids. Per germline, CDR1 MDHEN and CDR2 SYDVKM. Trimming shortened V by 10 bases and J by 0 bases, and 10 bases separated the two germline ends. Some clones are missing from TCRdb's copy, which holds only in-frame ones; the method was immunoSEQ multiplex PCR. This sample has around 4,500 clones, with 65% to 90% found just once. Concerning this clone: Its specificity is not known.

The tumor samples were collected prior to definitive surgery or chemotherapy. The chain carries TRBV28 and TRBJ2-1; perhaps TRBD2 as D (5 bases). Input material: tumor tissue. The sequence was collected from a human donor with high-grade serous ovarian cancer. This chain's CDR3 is CAISRDSYNEQFF. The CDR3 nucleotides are TGTGCCATCTCACGGGACTCCTACAATGAGCAGTTCTTC.